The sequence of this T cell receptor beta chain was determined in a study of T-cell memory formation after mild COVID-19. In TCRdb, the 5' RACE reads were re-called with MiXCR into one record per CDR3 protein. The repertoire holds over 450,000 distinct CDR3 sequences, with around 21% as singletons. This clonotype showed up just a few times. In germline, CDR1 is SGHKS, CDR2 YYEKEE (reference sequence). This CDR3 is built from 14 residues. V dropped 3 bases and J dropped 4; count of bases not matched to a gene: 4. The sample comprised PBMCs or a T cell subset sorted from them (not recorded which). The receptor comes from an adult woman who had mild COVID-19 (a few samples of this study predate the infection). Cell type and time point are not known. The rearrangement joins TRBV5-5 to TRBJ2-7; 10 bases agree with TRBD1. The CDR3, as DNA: TGTGCCAGCAGCTGGACAGGGGGTTTATACGAGCAGTACTTC. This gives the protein CASSWTGGLYEQYF.